This TCR beta chain was obtained from a study of OX40 agonist ivuxolimab in advanced cancers. Measured with immunoSEQ multiplex PCR; TCRdb has only the in-frame clones, and not every one. Counted here are fewer than 55,000 clones, roughly four fifths occurring once; the ten biggest clones make up about 0.69%. Germline CDR1 is SGHNT and CDR2 is YENEEA. Trimming pared 2 bases from V and 5 bases from J, leaving 12 bases between. There are 14 residues in the CDR3. This sequence joins TRBV11-3 and TRBJ1-1, with D possibly being TRBD1 (6 bases). The clonotype was recovered from an adult with an advanced solid tumor such as melanoma, head and neck, liver or kidney cancer. The material sequenced was CD4+ or CD8+ T cells sorted from blood, taken in a trial of the OX40 agonist ivuxolimab. The CDR3 nucleotides are TGTGCCAGCAGCTTAAGAGGGGGTGGGACTGAAGCTTTCTTT. Translated: CASSLRGGGTEAFF.